This TCR beta chain was recovered during a study of blood T cell repertoires in COVID-19. Looking at the study overall: PBMCs, B-cell-depleted T cells, or T cells were the source of the cDNA or gDNA that made up the material.

Recovered participants had two consecutive negative NP/OP PCR tests, healthcare professional clearance, or symptom resolution. The CDR3 extends over 16 amino acids. Trimming at V came to 3 bases and at J to 2 bases, leaving 9 bases not matched to a gene. Germline lookup yields CDR1 SGHDT and CDR2 YYEEEE. The table came from immunoSEQ multiplex PCR; TCRdb's copy has only in-frame clones and leaves some out. The table lists about 140,000 clones, around 87% of them singletons. The V gene is TRBV5-6, the J gene TRBJ2-3; 7 bases line up with TRBD2. Sample: PBMCs or T cells enriched from blood (not recorded which). The TCR sequence derives from a man between 60 and 75 years old who had recovered from COVID-19. The CDR3 DNA is TGTGCCAGCAGCTGGCCCCAGCGGGGACTCACAGATACGCAGTATTTT. Its translation is CASSWPQRGLTDTQYF.